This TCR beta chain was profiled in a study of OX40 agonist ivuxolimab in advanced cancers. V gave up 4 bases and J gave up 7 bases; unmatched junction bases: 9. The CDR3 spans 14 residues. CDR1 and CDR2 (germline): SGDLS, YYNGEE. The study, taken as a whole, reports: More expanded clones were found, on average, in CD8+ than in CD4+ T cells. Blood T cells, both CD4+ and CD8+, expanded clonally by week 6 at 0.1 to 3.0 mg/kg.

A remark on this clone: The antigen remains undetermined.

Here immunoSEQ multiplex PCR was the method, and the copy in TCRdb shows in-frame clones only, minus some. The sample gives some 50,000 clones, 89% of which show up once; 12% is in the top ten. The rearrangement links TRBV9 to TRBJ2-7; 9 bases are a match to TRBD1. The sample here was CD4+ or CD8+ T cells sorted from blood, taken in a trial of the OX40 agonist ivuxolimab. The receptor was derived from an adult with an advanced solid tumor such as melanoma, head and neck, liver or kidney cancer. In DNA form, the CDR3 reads TGTGCCAGCAGCCCCAGGGACAGGGTGGGGGAGCAGTACTTC. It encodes CASSPRDRVGEQYF.